The rows below give T cell receptor beta chains drawn from one sample of a study of cytomegalovirus exposure and HLA in healthy donors. TCRdb's table, derived via immunoSEQ multiplex PCR, lists solely in-frame clones and lacks some. Of around 100,000 clones listed, 50% to 70% are singletons. Material: PBMCs. Receptors were obtained from a human donor in good health. The CDR3 runs from the conserved cysteine through the conserved F or W. A D gene is named only where the DNA matches it firmly. For some rows the clone size is stated as once, few or many, or as a class when expanded; others skip it.

cdr3_aa | cdr3_nt | clone_size | v_call | d_call | cdr3_length | j_call
CASSLQGADTQYF | TGCGCCAGCAGCTTGCAGGGGGCAGATACGCAGTATTTT | NA | TRBV5-1 | TRBD1 | 13 | TRBJ2-3
CASSRGTGGYEQYF | TGTGCCAGCAGCAGAGGGACAGGGGGCTACGAGCAGTACTTC | NA | TRBV7-6 | TRBD1 | 14 | TRBJ2-7
CASSLDRVQETQYF | TGTGCCAGCAGTTTGGACAGGGTGCAAGAGACCCAGTACTTC | NA | TRBV28 | TRBD1 | 14 | TRBJ2-5
CASSPRQGAGNEQFF | TGTGCCAGCAGTCCTAGACAGGGGGCCGGCAATGAGCAGTTCTTC | NA | TRBV6-6 | TRBD1 | 15 | TRBJ2-1
CAWSVSGRANEQFF | TGTGCCTGGAGTGTATCCGGGAGGGCCAATGAGCAGTTCTTC | NA | TRBV30 | TRBD2 | 14 | TRBJ2-1
CAIRGGSAMNTEAFF | TGTGCCATCAGGGGGGGATCAGCTATGAACACTGAAGCTTTCTTT | NA | TRBV10-3 | NA | 15 | TRBJ1-1
CASSTTGKWGEQFF | TGTGCCAGCTCCACGACAGGGAAATGGGGTGAGCAGTTCTTC | NA | TRBV5-4 | TRBD1 | 14 | TRBJ2-1
CASSATGTGPLDTQYF | TGTGCCAGCAGCGCTACCGGGACAGGGCCGCTAGATACGCAGTATTTT | NA | TRBV7-6 | TRBD1 | 16 | TRBJ2-3
CASSQDSGTLYEQYF | TGCGCCAGCAGCCAAGACTCCGGGACTCTCTACGAGCAGTACTTC | NA | TRBV4-1 | NA | 15 | TRBJ2-7
CASSYARGSGYTF | TGTGCCAGCAGTTATGCTAGGGGATCTGGCTACACCTTC | NA | TRBV6-5 | NA | 13 | TRBJ1-2
CASTRGPGRTDTQYF | TGTGCCAGCACTAGGGGGCCCGGGCGCACAGATACGCAGTATTTT | NA | TRBV6-5 | TRBD1 | 15 | TRBJ2-3
CAISITGVGYTF | TGTGCCATCAGCATTACAGGGGTTGGCTACACCTTC | once | TRBV10-3 | TRBD1 | 12 | TRBJ1-2
CASSLTLALQETQYF | TGTGCCAGCAGCTTAACACTAGCGCTCCAAGAGACCCAGTACTTC | NA | TRBV7-9 | TRBD2 | 15 | TRBJ2-5